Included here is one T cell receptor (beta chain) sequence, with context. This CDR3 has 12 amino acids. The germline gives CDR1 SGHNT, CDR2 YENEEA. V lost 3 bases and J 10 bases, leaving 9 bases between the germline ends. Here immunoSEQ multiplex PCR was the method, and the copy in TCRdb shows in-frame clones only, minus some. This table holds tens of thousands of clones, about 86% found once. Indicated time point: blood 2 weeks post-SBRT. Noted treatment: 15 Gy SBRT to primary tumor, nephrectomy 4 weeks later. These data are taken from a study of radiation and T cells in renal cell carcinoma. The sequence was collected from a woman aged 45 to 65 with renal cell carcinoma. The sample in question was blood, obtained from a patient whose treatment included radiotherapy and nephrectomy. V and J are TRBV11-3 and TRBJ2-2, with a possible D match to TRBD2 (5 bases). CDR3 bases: TGTGCCAGCAGCTTGAGAGCGGAGGAGCTGTTTTTT. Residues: CASSLRAEELFF.